Below, one T cell receptor beta chain is given with its context. Its antigen is not identified. The time point denotes: newly diagnosed GD, antithyroid drugs for less than 3 months. The TCR library was made from RNA that had been extracted from PBMCs in TRIzol. Peripheral blood, around 9.4 milliliters of it, was drawn into EDTA tubes. This sample is part of a study of regulatory T cells in long-lasting Graves disease. CDR3 regions were amplified by Arm-PCR using iRepertoire HTBI primers to build TCR beta libraries. TCRdb reprocessed the multiplex PCR reads via MiXCR and lists one record per CDR3 protein. The sample has hundreds of thousands of distinct CDR3 sequences, roughly 16% seen once. Study-wide findings and caveats: Accuracy could have been hurt by small sample size.

The CDR3 has 13 residues. Trimming took 9 bases from V and 8 from J, leaving 14 bases between them. In germline, CDR1 is MNHEY, CDR2 SMNVEV (reference sequence). This sample also appeared in a second study, on T cells in Graves' hyperthyroidism and ophthalmopathy. Turning to that study: Uncontrolled infections, other autoimmune diseases, pregnancy or lactation led to exclusion of patients. A model of 13 V-J features distinguished ophthalmopathy from stable hyperthyroidism.

This receptor was identified in a woman aged 35-60 years with Graves disease. V and J are TRBV27 and TRBJ1-6; D unresolved. The input for sequencing was peripheral blood mononuclear cells (PBMCs), taken at new diagnosis, from a patient treated with antithyroid drugs. The CDR3 spells CASSKLGDSPLHF. DNA of the CDR3: TGTGCCAGTTCCAAGCTGGGTGATTCACCCCTCCACTTT.